These 23 T cell receptor beta chains came from one sample sequenced in a study of PD-1 blockade in mismatch repair-deficient tumors. Method: immunoSEQ multiplex PCR; TCRdb's copy keeps in-frame clones and lacks some. The table shows approximately 38,000 clones, with about four fifths occurring only once. The specimen was peripheral blood, collected 4 weeks after starting pembrolizumab. Source of these receptors: an adult with mismatch repair-deficient cancer.

DNA of the CDR3: TGCGCCAGCAGCCAAGATCATCACCAACGTCGGGGCTACACCTTC. Translation gives CASSQDHHQRRGYTF. The chain carries TRBV4-3 and TRBJ1-2; D remains unclear. Germline-derived CDR1 and CDR2 are LGHNA and YSLEER. This CDR3 has 15 amino acids. V was shortened by 0 bases and J by 8 bases, with 16 bases between the two germline ends.

The chain carries TRBV27 and TRBJ1-1; 7 nucleotides line up with TRBD1. CDR1 and CDR2 (germline): MNHEY, SMNVEV (reference sequence). V was pared by 4 bases and J by 1 base, with 0 bases of the junction left unmatched. The CDR3 totals 13 residues. The CDR3 sequence: CASSWTGNTEAFF. CDR3 coding DNA: TGTGCCAGCAGTTGGACAGGGAACACTGAAGCTTTCTTT.

This chain links TRBV6-5 with TRBJ2-7, with D perhaps matching TRBD2 (5 bases). The germline V gene has CDR1 MNHEY and CDR2 SVGAGI. Deletions cut 6 bases from V and 3 bases from J, with 15 bases between. The CDR3 has 14 amino acids. The CDR3 protein is CASSLTLRDYEQYF. In DNA, the CDR3 is TGTGCCAGCAGCCTAACCCTCCGGGACTACGAGCAGTACTTC.

In the case of this clone: One junction end disagrees with the germline gene, perhaps due to a read error. The chain links TRBV5-4 to TRBJ2-1; 7 bases line up with TRBD2. Germline assignment: CDR1 SGHNT and CDR2 YYREEE (reference sequence). The CDR3 is 16 residues long. The CDR3 DNA sequence: TGTGCCAGCAGATTGGATATGAGTTATCGGGGGGATGAGCAGTTCTTC. Protein product: CASRLDMSYRGDEQFF.

The gene calls are TRBV4-3 and TRBJ2-1; D not resolved. Germline V CDR1 and CDR2: LGHNA, YSLEER. This CDR3 comprises 15 residues. Deletions cut 4 bases from V and 4 bases from J, with 14 bases between. In DNA form, the CDR3 reads TGCGCCAGCAGCCCCCATGGCCCTTCATACAATGAGCAGTTCTTC. This translates into CASSPHGPSYNEQFF.

This CDR3 reads CASSHPGGEDGYTF. For the CDR3, the DNA is TGCGCCAGCAGCCATCCAGGGGGCGAGGATGGCTACACCTTC. The chain is built from TRBV4-1 and TRBJ1-2; 8 bases match TRBD1. Germline V lookup: CDR1 MGHRA, CDR2 YSYEKL. The CDR3 consists of 14 residues. V shed 3 bases, J shed 6 bases, and the junction held 6 bases outside the gene matches.

The V and J genes are TRBV5-6 and TRBJ2-7, with 9 bases matching TRBD1. The CDR3 sequence is 14 residues long. The V and J ends lost 6 bases and 5 bases, in that order; junction bases with no gene match: 9. Germline V gene lookup returns CDR1 SGHDT and CDR2 YYEEEE. CDR3 DNA: TGTGCCAGCAACCAACGGACAGGGGCCCACGAGCAGTACTTC. Translation gives CASNQRTGAHEQYF.

The rearrangement links TRBV2 to TRBJ2-5; 13 positions agree with TRBD2. The CDR3 is 21 residues long. Germline-derived CDR1 and CDR2 are SNHLY and FYNNEI. Trimming cost V 2 bases and J 3 bases; bases outside gene matches: 18. CDR3 in amino acids: CASSETGQRTSGSLSEETQYF. CDR3 bases: TGTGCCAGCAGTGAAACAGGCCAGAGGACTAGCGGGAGTCTATCCGAAGAGACCCAGTACTTC.

The chain combines TRBV28 with TRBJ2-7, with D tentatively TRBD1 (5 bases). V gave up 3 bases and J gave up 3 bases, with 21 bases separating them. The CDR3 loop spans 17 amino acids. The germline gives CDR1 MDHEN, CDR2 SYDVKM. CDR3 DNA sequence: TGTGCCAGCAGTTTTTCGGCACAGGCCCCTTCGGGCTACGAGCAGTACTTC. Protein sequence: CASSFSAQAPSGYEQYF.

This chain joins TRBV18 and TRBJ2-5; 9 nucleotides line up with TRBD2. V trimming: 0 bases; J trimming: 1 base; junction bases outside the gene matches: 6. Germline V gene lookup returns CDR1 KGHSH and CDR2 LQKENI. The CDR3 has 17 residues. In nucleotides, the CDR3 is TGTGCCAGCTCACCACCGGAGGCTAGCGGGACCCAAGAGACCCAGTACTTC. Translation gives CASSPPEASGTQETQYF.

The chain combines TRBV7-2 with TRBJ2-1; perhaps TRBD2 as D (5 bases). Germline V CDR1 and CDR2: SGHTA, FQGNSA. The V and J ends lost 1 base and 2 bases respectively, with 9 bases between them. The CDR3 is made up of 15 amino acids. The CDR3 region has the DNA TGTGCCAGCAGCTTAGGCCCCGGGACCTACAATGAGCAGTTCTTC. This translates into CASSLGPGTYNEQFF.

The V and J genes are TRBV30 and TRBJ1-2; tentatively, D is TRBD1 (5 bases). CDR1 GTSNPN and CDR2 SVGIG come from the germline V gene (reference sequence). The CDR3 consists of 14 residues. The V and J ends lost 4 bases and 7 bases respectively, with 19 bases between them. CDR3 residues: CAWTSGAGLGGYTF. In nucleotides, the CDR3 is TGTGCCTGGACCAGCGGTGCAGGGTTAGGTGGCTACACCTTC.

The chain links TRBV7-9 to TRBJ2-1, with D unresolved. In germline, CDR1 is SEHNR, CDR2 FQNEAQ (reference sequence). This CDR3 has 15 amino acids. Trimming stripped 1 base from V and 6 bases from J, with 13 bases between. Here the CDR3 DNA reads TGTGCCAGCAGCTTAGTCCGGATTGAAAGCAATGAGCAGTTCTTC. Translation: CASSLVRIESNEQFF.

The rearrangement joins TRBV10-3 to TRBJ2-3, with 10 positions matching TRBD2. The CDR3 spans 16 residues. Germline V gene lookup returns CDR1 ENHRY and CDR2 SYGVKD. J gave up 0 bases and V 6 bases, and 6 bases lay outside the gene matches. This CDR3 reads CAISLTSGASTDTQYF. The CDR3 DNA reads as TGTGCCATCAGCCTAACTAGCGGGGCTAGCACAGATACGCAGTATTTT.

The V call is TRBV30, the J call TRBJ1-2, with a possible D match to TRBD1 (6 bases). The CDR3 sequence is 15 residues long. The V and J ends lost 4 bases and 3 bases respectively, with 18 bases between them. Germline-derived CDR1 and CDR2 are GTSNPN and SVGIG (reference sequence). The CDR3 region has the DNA TGTGCCTGGACCAGGAAGGGGACATCTTACTATGGCTACACCTTC. Translating it yields CAWTRKGTSYYGYTF.

The V gene is TRBV5-6, the J gene TRBJ1-2; D is perhaps TRBD1 (6 bases). The V gene lost 4 bases and the J gene lost 8 bases, with 24 bases spanning the gap. Germline CDR1 and CDR2: SGHDT and YYEEEE. CDR3 size: 16 residues. As DNA, the CDR3 is TGTGCCAGCAGCCAAAAGTGGGGGCGGCCCATGAGGGGCTACACCTTC. Its protein is CASSQKWGRPMRGYTF.

This chain links TRBV25-1 with TRBJ2-7; a possible D gene is TRBD2 (5 bases). This CDR3 has 12 residues. Germline lookup yields CDR1 MGHDK and CDR2 SYGVNS. With 4 bases removed from V and 5 bases from J, the gap between germline ends came to 9 bases. This chain's CDR3 is CASSVIAHEQYF. The DNA of the CDR3 is TGTGCCAGCAGTGTCATAGCGCACGAGCAGTACTTC.

This chain links TRBV5-4 with TRBJ2-3; 13 nucleotides agree with TRBD2. From germline, CDR1 is SGHNT and CDR2 YYREEE (reference sequence). The trim removed 5 bases at V and 0 bases at J, leaving 6 bases unmatched. This CDR3 region has 17 residues. As DNA, the CDR3 is TGTGCCAGCAGTCGAAGACTAGCGGGAGGTAGCACAGATACGCAGTATTTT. Translation gives CASSRRLAGGSTDTQYF.

The genes are TRBV2 and TRBJ1-2, with D maybe TRBD1 (5 bases). The CDR3 covers 14 residues. Germline-derived CDR1 and CDR2 are SNHLY and FYNNEI. The V end lost 6 bases, the J end lost 1 base, and 12 bases lay between the germline ends. CDR3 residues: CASRETAINYGYTF. The CDR3 DNA is TGTGCCAGCAGGGAGACAGCTATTAACTATGGCTACACCTTC.

The chain carries TRBV4-3 and TRBJ2-3; D is perhaps TRBD1 (5 bases). CDR1 and CDR2 (germline): LGHNA, YSLEER. The CDR3 has 17 residues. Trimming stripped 1 base from V and 3 bases from J, with 17 bases between. The CDR3 loop reads CASSQGPGREFTDTQYF. Written as DNA, the CDR3 is TGCGCCAGCAGCCAAGGTCCGGGCAGGGAATTTACAGATACGCAGTATTTT.

The chain combines TRBV7-3 with TRBJ2-1; TRBD1 matches at 8 bases. The V gene end was trimmed by 3 bases and the J gene end by 2 bases; junction bases not matched to a gene: 3. The CDR3 runs 15 residues. Germline CDR1 reads SGHTA; CDR2 reads FQGTGA. CDR3 DNA: TGTGCCAGCAGCTTTGACAGGGGTCCCTACAATGAGCAGTTCTTC. This encodes CASSFDRGPYNEQFF.

The gene calls are TRBV30 and TRBJ1-2; TRBD1 is a possible D gene (6 bases). This CDR3 is 12 amino acids long. Per the germline V gene, CDR1 is GTSNPN and CDR2 is SVGIG (reference sequence). The V gene lost 1 base and the J gene lost 7 bases, with 10 bases spanning the gap. CDR3 residues: CAWSGTVGGYTF. In nucleotides, the CDR3 is TGTGCCTGGAGTGGGACAGTGGGTGGCTACACCTTC.

Regarding this clone: An end of the junction does not agree with germline; a read error may underlie this. CDR3 sequence: CATSERGASVDTQYF. The CDR3 DNA reads TGTGCCACCAGTGAGCGTGGCGCTTCGGTAGATACGCAGTATTTT. The rearrangement joins TRBV10-3 to TRBJ2-3; D uncertain. In germline, CDR1 is ENHRY, CDR2 SYGVKD. The CDR3 consists of 15 residues.